The source of this T cell receptor beta chain is a study of Ad26.COV2.S vaccination and SARS-CoV-2 variants. As for the study in general: Intramuscular Ad26.COV2.S doses were given once or twice, 56 days apart. Findings and caveats of the study: Vaccine recipients and placebo recipients showed similar non-spike TCR breadth.

Indicated treatment: roughly 19 received Ad26.COV2.S at low or high dose, single or two shots; 5 received placebo; per-sample allocation not given. Sampling was performed 63 days after the first vaccine or placebo injection. Whoever gave the sample was an adult aged 18-55 years in Boston. Spike of the Wuhan-strain SARS-CoV-2 was expressed by an Ad26 vector, which formed the vaccine. Profiling relied on immunoSEQ multiplex PCR, and the TCRdb table lists in-frame clones only, not all of them. The data hold hundreds of thousands of clones, with approximately 92% observed a single time. This CDR3 spans 15 amino acids. Trimming shortened V by 1 base and J by 4 bases, and 13 bases separated the two germline ends. CDR1 is MGHRA, CDR2 YSYEKL, per germline. Concerning this clone: The antigen is unknown.

The sample in question was peripheral blood, obtained in a trial of Ad26.COV2.S vaccine versus placebo. This clonotype was sampled from a person between 18 and 65 years old who received the Ad26.COV2.S COVID-19 vaccine or a placebo. The chain joins TRBV4-1 to TRBJ1-2, with a weak D call TRBD1 (5 bases). The CDR3 bases are TGCGCCAGCAGCCAAGGCCTCACCGGGGGCTATGGCTACACCTTC. Translation: CASSQGLTGGYGYTF.